Shown below are 29 T cell receptor beta chains from a single sample sequenced in a study of early T cells in non-severe SARS-CoV-2 infection. A single record per CDR3 protein comes from TCRdb applying MiXCR to the 5' RACE reads. Of tens of thousands of distinct CDR3 sequences detected, under 7.5% appear once; the ten largest clones hold 5.5% to 6%. The sequenced sample was whole blood, obtained at baseline. Source of these receptors: an adult who was a healthcare worker with PCR-confirmed SARS-CoV-2 infection or an uninfected control (not recorded which).

CDR3 in DNA: TGTGCCAGTAGTTACCGGGACAGGGGGTCCTACGAGCAGTACTTC. Protein sequence: CASSYRDRGSYEQYF. The rearrangement uses TRBV19 and TRBJ2-7, with TRBD1 matching 11 bases. The V gene's germline CDR1 is LNHDA and CDR2 SQIVND (reference sequence). The CDR3 is made up of 15 amino acids. Losses at the gene ends were 5 bases for V and 1 base for J; bases not matched to a gene: 4.

The sample holds many counts of this clonotype. The chain is built from TRBV20-1 and TRBJ1-6, with 9 nucleotides matching TRBD1. V was pared by 6 bases and J by 6 bases, with 9 bases of the junction left unmatched. Germline CDR1 and CDR2: DFQATT and SNEGSKA (reference sequence). CDR3 length: 15 residues. CDR3: CSARKGTGFNSPLHF. DNA of the CDR3: TGCAGTGCCAGGAAGGGGACAGGGTTTAATTCACCCCTCCACTTT.

This clonotype was found many times. An end of the junction differs from the germline gene, which may be a read error. This chain connects TRBV7-7 to TRBJ2-3; 12 bases match TRBD2. Germline V gene sequence: CDR1 SSHAT, CDR2 FNYEAQ (reference sequence). This CDR3 has 17 amino acids. CDR3 sequence (DNA): TGTGCTAGCAGCTTAGGCCTAGCGGGGGGGCCTGCGGATACGCAGTATTTT. Its translation: CASSLGLAGGPADTQYF.

This clonotype has just a few counts. The chain uses TRBV9 and TRBJ1-3; D ambiguous. Trimming cost V 0 bases and J 0 bases, with 13 bases left between them. Germline-derived CDR1 and CDR2 are SGDLS and YYNGEE. There are 17 residues in the CDR3. The CDR3 region has the DNA TGTGCCAGCAGCGTAGGAGTAGACACAAGCTCTGGAAACACCATATATTTT. Protein: CASSVGVDTSSGNTIYF.

This clonotype has just a few counts. The chain is built from TRBV20-1 and TRBJ1-5; D is undetermined. The germline CDR1 and CDR2 sequences are DFQATT and SNEGSKA (reference sequence). Trimming took off 6 bases at V and 0 bases at J, with 9 bases between the two ends. The CDR3 extends over 13 amino acids. As DNA, the CDR3 is TGCAGTGCCTTTCCACATAGCAATCAGCCCCAGCATTTT. Its protein product is CSAFPHSNQPQHF.

The chain carries TRBV20-1 and TRBJ2-3, with 7 bases lining up with TRBD2. Germline loops: CDR1 DFQATT, CDR2 SNEGSKA (reference sequence). V shed 3 bases and J 2 bases; nucleotides not matched to a gene: 5. This CDR3 is 14 amino acids long. CDR3: CSARGEGNTDTQYF. In nucleotides, the CDR3 is TGCAGTGCTAGGGGGGAGGGTAACACAGATACGCAGTATTTT.

The J gene is TRBJ1-1, the V gene TRBV28; maybe TRBD1 (6 bases). This CDR3 spans 15 amino acids. Trimming took off 1 base at V and 2 bases at J, with 11 bases between the two ends. In germline, CDR1 is MDHEN, CDR2 SYDVKM. The CDR3 spells CASSLSTGINTEAFF. CDR3 nucleotide sequence: TGTGCCAGCAGTTTATCGACAGGTATAAACACTGAAGCTTTCTTT. Supplemented by reference TRBV28 and TRBJ1-1, the full variable domain reads DVKVTQSSRYLVKRTGEKVFLECVQDMDHENMFWYRQDPGLGLRLIYFSYDVKMKEKGDIPEGYSVSREKKERFSLILESASTNQTSMYLCASSLSTGINTEAFFGQGTRLTVV.

This clonotype came up many times. The V call is TRBV28, the J call TRBJ2-5; TRBD2 agrees at 12 bases. The CDR3 runs to 15 residues. Germline assignment: CDR1 MDHEN and CDR2 SYDVKM. J lost 6 bases, V lost 6 bases, and 8 bases had no gene match. CDR3 sequence (DNA): TGTGCCAGCAGCACTAGCGGGGGGTTGCACAAGACCCAGTACTTC. Protein sequence: CASSTSGGLHKTQYF.

This clonotype was detected only a few times. The V and J genes are TRBV12-3 or TRBV12-4 and TRBJ2-7, with a weak D call TRBD1 (5 bases). V lost 5 bases, J lost 5 bases, and 13 bases lay in between. CDR3 length equals 13 residues. DNA of the CDR3: TGTGCCAGCAGTCCCCAGGGTCTTAACGAGCAGTACTTC. It specifies CASSPQGLNEQYF.

Regarding this clonotype: A much larger clone lies a single base off, so this may be a read error. The chain uses TRBV18 and TRBJ1-1, with D uncertain. CDR1 is KGHSH and CDR2 is LQKENI in the germline V gene. The CDR3 is 13 residues long. Here the CDR3 DNA reads TGTGCCAGCTCACCCCCCGGTAACACTCAAGCTTTCTTT. Residues: CASSPPGNTQAFF.

This clonotype has a handful of counts. V is TRBV20-1 and J is TRBJ1-3, with D uncertain. V was cut by 4 bases and J by 8 bases, with 15 bases left in between. CDR1 DFQATT and CDR2 SNEGSKA come from the germline V gene (reference sequence). The CDR3 covers 13 residues. The CDR3 here is CSAMPGVGDTIYF. The CDR3 region has the DNA TGCAGTGCTATGCCAGGAGTAGGAGACACCATATATTTT.

This clonotype was observed a handful of times. The V and J genes are TRBV5-1 and TRBJ2-3; 9 positions agree with TRBD2. V shed 3 bases, J shed 3 bases, and the junction held 11 bases outside the gene matches. CDR1 SGHRS and CDR2 YFSETQ come from the germline V gene. The CDR3 has 17 residues. DNA of the CDR3: TGCGCCAGCAGCTCGCTAGAAGGCGGGGGGGCGACAGATACGCAGTATTTT. Amino acid sequence: CASSSLEGGGATDTQYF.

This clonotype was detected ten times or more. The rearrangement joins TRBV4-3 to TRBJ1-6; 7 bases line up with TRBD1. The germline CDR1 and CDR2 sequences are LGHNA and YSLEER. With V trimmed by 4 bases and J by 11 bases, 11 bases remained unmatched. The CDR3 is made up of 15 amino acids. CDR3 coding DNA: TGCGCCAGCAGCCCCTCAGGGACAGCCGGTACACCCCTCCACTTT. Translated: CASSPSGTAGTPLHF.

This clonotype occurred a few times. The CDR3 loop is CSANDRDYEQYF. The DNA for the CDR3 is TGCAGTGCTAACGACAGGGACTACGAGCAGTACTTC. The chain links TRBV20-1 to TRBJ2-7, with 7 positions matching TRBD1. The V and J ends lost 4 bases and 3 bases, in that order; junction bases with no gene match: 3. The CDR3 spans 12 residues. In germline, CDR1 is DFQATT, CDR2 SNEGSKA (reference sequence).

This clonotype has a count of ten or more. This sequence joins TRBV28 and TRBJ2-3; D is ambiguous. The CDR3 is 14 residues long. CDR1 and CDR2 (germline): MDHEN, SYDVKM. V was cut by 5 bases and J by 1 base, with 10 bases left in between. CDR3 amino acids: CASSPLTGTDTQYF. CDR3 in DNA: TGTGCCAGCAGTCCCCTTACTGGCACAGATACGCAGTATTTT.

This clonotype was seen repeatedly, ten times or more. This chain links TRBV20-1 with TRBJ1-2, with D perhaps matching TRBD1 (5 bases). Germline CDR1 is DFQATT and CDR2 is SNEGSKA (reference sequence). The CDR3 sequence is 15 residues long. V was pared by 0 bases and J by 1 base, with 12 bases between. CDR3: CSAREVNRLNYGYTF. The CDR3 DNA reads TGCAGTGCTAGAGAAGTAAACAGGCTTAACTATGGCTACACCTTC.

A few counts support this clonotype. The V and J genes are TRBV7-3 and TRBJ2-1, with D unresolved. The CDR3 length is 15 residues. Germline V lookup: CDR1 SGHTA, CDR2 FQGTGA. V shed 2 bases and J shed 0 bases, with 8 bases lying between them. CDR3 coding DNA: TGTGCCAGCAGCTTAGCGCCGAGCTCCTACAATGAGCAGTTCTTC. Its translation: CASSLAPSSYNEQFF.

This clonotype was seen only a few times. The chain joins TRBV29-1 to TRBJ2-3; 10 bases line up with TRBD1. The CDR3 totals 14 residues. V trimming: 6 bases; J trimming: 2 bases; junction bases outside the gene matches: 5. Per the germline V gene, CDR1 is SQVTM and CDR2 is ANQGSEA. The CDR3 reads CSVTGGSPTDTQYF. In DNA form, the CDR3 reads TGCAGCGTGACAGGGGGCAGCCCCACAGATACGCAGTATTTT.

This clonotype was counted many times. The chain links TRBV7-3 to TRBJ2-1; 12 bases match TRBD2. The CDR3 totals 16 residues. Germline V gene lookup returns CDR1 SGHTA and CDR2 FQGTGA. Trimming removed 5 bases from V and 2 bases from J; junction bases left unmatched: 4. The CDR3 bases are TGTGCCAGCAGCGACCGGACTAGCGGGGCCTACAATGAGCAGTTCTTC. As protein: CASSDRTSGAYNEQFF.

Many counts were recorded for this clonotype. V and J are TRBV13 and TRBJ2-7; the D gene is possibly TRBD1 (6 bases). CDR1 PRHDT and CDR2 FYEKMQ come from the germline V gene (reference sequence). V dropped 5 bases and J dropped 7 bases, with 15 bases sitting between them. The CDR3 spans 13 residues. This CDR3 reads CASSETGYWEQYF. For the CDR3, the DNA is TGTGCCAGCAGCGAAACAGGGTATTGGGAGCAGTACTTC.

The genes are TRBV7-2 and TRBJ2-2, with D unresolved. This CDR3 spans 15 amino acids. V was cut by 3 bases and J by 2 bases, with 10 bases left in between. Germline V CDR1 and CDR2: SGHTA, FQGNSA. CDR3 bases: TGTGCCAGCAGCTTTCTAGGAGTAAACACCGGGGAGCTGTTTTTT. It translates to CASSFLGVNTGELFF.

This clonotype was counted at least ten times. The rearrangement uses TRBV20-1 and TRBJ2-5; tentatively, D is TRBD2 (5 bases). Trimming took off 2 bases at V and 2 bases at J, with 6 bases between the two ends. This CDR3 region has 12 residues. From germline, CDR1 is DFQATT and CDR2 SNEGSKA (reference sequence). The CDR3 bases are TGCAGTGCTAGACGGGGACAAGAGACCCAGTACTTC. Protein sequence: CSARRGQETQYF.

This clonotype was recorded a few times. This chain links TRBV29-1 with TRBJ2-5; D is uncertain. The V end was cut by 7 bases, the J end by 2 bases, with 14 bases between. CDR1 is SQVTM, CDR2 ANQGSEA, per germline. The CDR3 contains 13 residues. The CDR3 DNA follows: TGCAGCGCCCGCCCCAGGTTACAAGAGACCCAGTACTTC. The encoded protein is CSARPRLQETQYF.

This clonotype showed up many times. The chain joins TRBV20-1 to TRBJ2-2; D is possibly TRBD2 (5 bases). This CDR3 is 14 amino acids long. In germline, CDR1 is DFQATT, CDR2 SNEGSKA (reference sequence). The V end was cut by 4 bases, the J end by 2 bases, with 11 bases between. CDR3 amino acids: CSATFRGNTGELFF. Here the CDR3 DNA reads TGCAGTGCTACCTTCCGGGGTAACACCGGGGAGCTGTTTTTT.

In this sample, this clonotype turned up many times. The chain combines TRBV10-3 with TRBJ2-7, with 9 bases identical to TRBD2. The V segment lost 3 bases and the J segment 5 bases; nucleotides outside the gene matches: 11. This CDR3 region has 16 residues. Looked up from germline, CDR1 is ENHRY and CDR2 is SYGVKD. CDR3 region: CAISDRSGGTDNEQYF. CDR3 sequence (DNA): TGTGCCATCAGTGACCGAAGCGGGGGGACTGACAACGAGCAGTACTTC.

This clonotype showed up many times. V gene TRBV28 combines with J gene TRBJ2-3; the D call may be TRBD1 or TRBD2 (5 bases each). Germline-derived CDR1 and CDR2 are MDHEN and SYDVKM. This CDR3 is 14 amino acids long. V lost 2 bases and J 0 bases, leaving 6 bases between the germline ends. CDR3 loop: CASSLGDSTDTQYF. The DNA of the CDR3 is TGTGCCAGCAGTTTAGGGGACAGCACAGATACGCAGTATTTT.

The chain links TRBV18 to TRBJ1-2; possible D gene TRBD1, 5 bases. The CDR3 is 15 residues long. V shed 0 bases and J shed 3 bases, with 11 bases lying between them. The germline CDR1 and CDR2 sequences are KGHSH and LQKENI. The CDR3 nucleotides read TGTGCCAGCTCACCACCAGGGGCAGACTACTATGGCTACACCTTC. It encodes CASSPPGADYYGYTF.

This clonotype was seen a single time. The chain has TRBV7-8 and TRBJ2-2, with 8 bases fitting TRBD1. This CDR3 comprises 16 residues. Germline CDR1 SGHVS, CDR2 FQNEAQ. V was pared by 1 base and J by 7 bases, with 8 bases of the junction left unmatched. The DNA for the CDR3 is TGTGCCAGCAGCTTAGGGAGGACAGGGTTTAACGGGGAGCTGTTTTTT. It codes for CASSLGRTGFNGELFF.

This sequence joins TRBV6-1 and TRBJ1-5, with a tentative D call TRBD1 (5 bases). The V end was cut by 2 bases, the J end by 1 base, with 15 bases between. There are 17 residues in the CDR3. Germline loops: CDR1 MNHNS, CDR2 SASEGT. CDR3 nucleotide sequence: TGTGCCAGCAGTGAAAAGTCTTTCGGGACCAGCAATCAGCCCCAGCATTTT. It specifies CASSEKSFGTSNQPQHF.